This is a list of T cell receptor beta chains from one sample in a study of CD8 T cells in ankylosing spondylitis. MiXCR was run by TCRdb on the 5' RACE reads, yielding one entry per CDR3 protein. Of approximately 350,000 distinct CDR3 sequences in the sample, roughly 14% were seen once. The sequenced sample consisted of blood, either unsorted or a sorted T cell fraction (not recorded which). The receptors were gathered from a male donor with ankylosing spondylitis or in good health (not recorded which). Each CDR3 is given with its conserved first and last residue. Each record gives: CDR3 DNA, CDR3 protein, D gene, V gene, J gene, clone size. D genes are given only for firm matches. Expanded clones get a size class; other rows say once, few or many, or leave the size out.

cdr3_nt: TGTGCCATCAGTGAGGGGAATAGCAATCAGCCCCAGCATTTT
cdr3_aa: CAISEGNSNQPQHF
d_call: .
v_call: TRBV10-3
j_call: TRBJ1-5
clone_size: many

cdr3_nt: TGCAGTGCTAGGGTGACTAGCGGGACAGATACGCAGTATTTT
cdr3_aa: CSARVTSGTDTQYF
d_call: TRBD2
v_call: TRBV20-1
j_call: TRBJ2-3
clone_size: .

cdr3_nt: TGCGCCAGCAGTAGTTCCGGGGCCAACGTCCTGACTTTC
cdr3_aa: CASSSSGANVLTF
d_call: .
v_call: TRBV10-2
j_call: TRBJ2-6
clone_size: many

cdr3_nt: TGCAGTGCTAGAGGGATTAGCGGACCTTCCTACGAGCAGTACTTC
cdr3_aa: CSARGISGPSYEQYF
d_call: .
v_call: TRBV20-1
j_call: TRBJ2-7
clone_size: .

cdr3_nt: TGTGCCAGCAGTTTTGGTAGTCGGAACACCGGGGAGCTGTTTTTT
cdr3_aa: CASSFGSRNTGELFF
d_call: .
v_call: TRBV27
j_call: TRBJ2-2
clone_size: many

cdr3_nt: TGTGCCAGCAGCCAATCGAGGTCTGGAAACACCATATATTTT
cdr3_aa: CASSQSRSGNTIYF
d_call: .
v_call: TRBV16
j_call: TRBJ1-3
clone_size: .

cdr3_nt: TGTGCCAGTAGGACCCAGGGTAGCCTGAACACCGGGGAGCTGTTTTTT
cdr3_aa: CASRTQGSLNTGELFF
d_call: .
v_call: TRBV19
j_call: TRBJ2-2
clone_size: .

cdr3_nt: TGTGCCATCAGTGGGCCCGGGACAGGGGAGAACGAGCAGTACTTC
cdr3_aa: CAISGPGTGENEQYF
d_call: TRBD1
v_call: TRBV10-3
j_call: TRBJ2-7
clone_size: .

cdr3_nt: TGTGCCAGCAGTCCCGGGACAGTTGTCCCCTACGAGCAGTACTTC
cdr3_aa: CASSPGTVVPYEQYF
d_call: TRBD1
v_call: TRBV12-3/TRBV12-4
j_call: TRBJ2-7
clone_size: .

cdr3_nt: TGTGCCAGCAGCCCGATTTGGGGATCAGCGGGGGGGCCCGGAGAGCAGTTCTTC
cdr3_aa: CASSPIWGSAGGPGEQFF
d_call: TRBD2
v_call: TRBV11-1
j_call: TRBJ2-1
clone_size: .

cdr3_nt: TGTGCCAGCAGCGTAGAAGCCCAAGGCTATGGCTACACCTTC
cdr3_aa: CASSVEAQGYGYTF
d_call: .
v_call: TRBV9
j_call: TRBJ1-2
clone_size: few

cdr3_nt: TGCAGCGTTGAAGGAAACCCCGGGACGTACGTGTCTGGCTACACCTTC
cdr3_aa: CSVEGNPGTYVSGYTF
d_call: .
v_call: TRBV29-1
j_call: TRBJ1-2
clone_size: few

cdr3_nt: TGCAGTGCTCTGCAGGGGGCTGGTCAGCCCCAGCATTTT
cdr3_aa: CSALQGAGQPQHF
d_call: TRBD1
v_call: TRBV20-1
j_call: TRBJ1-5
clone_size: few

cdr3_nt: TGCGCCAGCAGAAGGGAAGACTATAATTCACCCCTCCACTTT
cdr3_aa: CASRREDYNSPLHF
d_call: .
v_call: TRBV5-1
j_call: TRBJ1-6
clone_size: .

cdr3_nt: TGTGCCAGCAGCTTTTTAAACTACGAGCAGTACTTC
cdr3_aa: CASSFLNYEQYF
d_call: .
v_call: TRBV7-2
j_call: TRBJ2-7
clone_size: many

cdr3_nt: TGCAGTGCGCCCTTACCAGGGGGAGGGAGGAATACGCAGTATTTT
cdr3_aa: CSAPLPGGGRNTQYF
d_call: .
v_call: TRBV20-1
j_call: TRBJ2-3
clone_size: few

cdr3_nt: TGTGCCAGCACCATTGATAACGGGAGAGGGATCTACACCTTC
cdr3_aa: CASTIDNGRGIYTF
d_call: .
v_call: TRBV2
j_call: TRBJ1-2
clone_size: few

cdr3_nt: TGCGCCAGCAGCCTCCAGGGGCCGGGTTACAATGAGCAGTTCTTC
cdr3_aa: CASSLQGPGYNEQFF
d_call: .
v_call: TRBV5-1
j_call: TRBJ2-1
clone_size: few

cdr3_nt: TGTGCCAGCAGTTACAGATCAGCCGGGACCGCGGGAAACACCATATATTTT
cdr3_aa: CASSYRSAGTAGNTIYF
d_call: .
v_call: TRBV6-5
j_call: TRBJ1-3
clone_size: few

cdr3_nt: TGTGCCAGCAGCCAAGAGTCGGGACAGAGAGCTTTCTTT
cdr3_aa: CASSQESGQRAFF
d_call: TRBD1
v_call: TRBV3-1
j_call: TRBJ1-1
clone_size: .

cdr3_nt: TGTGCCAGCAGGGCTGGGAGCAGCAGTCCGACAGATACGCAGTATTTT
cdr3_aa: CASRAGSSSPTDTQYF
d_call: .
v_call: TRBV6-1
j_call: TRBJ2-3
clone_size: .

cdr3_nt: TGTGCCAGCAGTGGGTTTAGAACAGATACGCAGTATTTT
cdr3_aa: CASSGFRTDTQYF
d_call: .
v_call: TRBV6-6
j_call: TRBJ2-3
clone_size: few

cdr3_nt: TGCGCCAGCAGCTCGGGACCAGGAGAGACCCAGTACTTC
cdr3_aa: CASSSGPGETQYF
d_call: .
v_call: TRBV5-1
j_call: TRBJ2-5
clone_size: .

cdr3_nt: TGTGCCAGCAGCAAAACTACGGCTGATAACACCGGGGAGCTGTTTTTT
cdr3_aa: CASSKTTADNTGELFF
d_call: .
v_call: TRBV6-1
j_call: TRBJ2-2
clone_size: .

cdr3_nt: TGCAGTGCTAGGGAGGGGACGGGGAGGACTGAAGCTTTCTTT
cdr3_aa: CSAREGTGRTEAFF
d_call: .
v_call: TRBV20-1
j_call: TRBJ1-1
clone_size: few

cdr3_nt: TGTGCCAGCAGCTGGGACAGGGATGCTCAGCAGTACTTC
cdr3_aa: CASSWDRDAQQYF
d_call: TRBD1
v_call: TRBV7-9
j_call: TRBJ2-7
clone_size: few

cdr3_nt: TGTGCCACCAGCAGAGCTAATGAAAAACTGTTTTTT
cdr3_aa: CATSRANEKLFF
d_call: .
v_call: TRBV15
j_call: TRBJ1-4
clone_size: many

cdr3_nt: TGTGCCAGCAGACGGGAGGGCGGTTACACCGGGGAGCTGTTTTTT
cdr3_aa: CASRREGGYTGELFF
d_call: TRBD2
v_call: TRBV6-1
j_call: TRBJ2-2
clone_size: .

cdr3_nt: TGTGCCAGCAGCCCCGCCGGGCATCACCCCTACTACGAGCAGTACTTC
cdr3_aa: CASSPAGHHPYYEQYF
d_call: .
v_call: TRBV7-4
j_call: TRBJ2-7
clone_size: .

cdr3_nt: TGCAGCGTTGAAGATCTGGCTGATGGCTACACCTTC
cdr3_aa: CSVEDLADGYTF
d_call: .
v_call: TRBV29-1
j_call: TRBJ1-2
clone_size: few

cdr3_nt: TGTGCCAGCAGCGTATATCTGAACACTGAAGCTTTCTTT
cdr3_aa: CASSVYLNTEAFF
d_call: .
v_call: TRBV9
j_call: TRBJ1-1
clone_size: many

cdr3_nt: TGTGCCAGCAGTTTTATCGGTCTAGCGGGGGACTCTGGGGCCAACGTCCTGACTTTC
cdr3_aa: CASSFIGLAGDSGANVLTF
d_call: TRBD2
v_call: TRBV28
j_call: TRBJ2-6
clone_size: .

cdr3_nt: TGTGCCAGCAGTCCCTACGCGAGTTCACCCCTCCACTTT
cdr3_aa: CASSPYASSPLHF
d_call: .
v_call: TRBV12-3/TRBV12-4
j_call: TRBJ1-6
clone_size: many

cdr3_nt: TGTGCCAGCAGAGAGGACAGCCTTAATGAAAAACTGTTTTTT
cdr3_aa: CASREDSLNEKLFF
d_call: .
v_call: TRBV2
j_call: TRBJ1-4
clone_size: .

cdr3_nt: TGCAGTGCTATGAGCAGGCGAAACTATGGCTACACCTTC
cdr3_aa: CSAMSRRNYGYTF
d_call: .
v_call: TRBV20-1
j_call: TRBJ1-2
clone_size: .

cdr3_nt: TGTGCCAGCAGTTACAGAGCCAATTCACCCCTCCACTTT
cdr3_aa: CASSYRANSPLHF
d_call: .
v_call: TRBV5-6
j_call: TRBJ1-6
clone_size: .

cdr3_nt: TGTGCCTGGGGCCCGGGGGTAAATGAGCAGTTCTTC
cdr3_aa: CAWGPGVNEQFF
d_call: .
v_call: TRBV30
j_call: TRBJ2-1
clone_size: few

cdr3_nt: TGTGCCAGCAGCTTGTCAGGGGGGGCTCAGCCCCAGCATTTT
cdr3_aa: CASSLSGGAQPQHF
d_call: TRBD1
v_call: TRBV7-2
j_call: TRBJ1-5
clone_size: .

cdr3_nt: TGCGCCAGCAAGATCGATCAGTCGAGGGGCACTGAAGCTTTCTTT
cdr3_aa: CASKIDQSRGTEAFF
d_call: .
v_call: TRBV10-1
j_call: TRBJ1-1
clone_size: .

cdr3_nt: TGCGCCAGCAGCCAGCAAACTAGCGGGGGTGCCACAGATACGCAGTATTTT
cdr3_aa: CASSQQTSGGATDTQYF
d_call: TRBD2
v_call: TRBV4-1
j_call: TRBJ2-3
clone_size: many

cdr3_nt: TGTGCCAGCAGTTCCAGGGGGTATAACACTGAAGCTTTCTTT
cdr3_aa: CASSSRGYNTEAFF
d_call: TRBD1
v_call: TRBV27
j_call: TRBJ1-1
clone_size: few

cdr3_nt: TGCGCCAGCAGCTTGGCCGGGGGGGTAGTTCTCGATGAGCAGTTCTTC
cdr3_aa: CASSLAGGVVLDEQFF
d_call: TRBD2
v_call: TRBV5-1
j_call: TRBJ2-1
clone_size: few

cdr3_nt: TGTGCCAGCAGTGACTCACCGGGACAGGGGAGGGTATGGGGGGAAAAACTGTTTTTT
cdr3_aa: CASSDSPGQGRVWGEKLFF
d_call: TRBD1
v_call: TRBV25-1
j_call: TRBJ1-4
clone_size: .

cdr3_nt: TGCGCCAGCATCGACAGCGACAGTCGCAATGAGCAGTTCTTC
cdr3_aa: CASIDSDSRNEQFF
d_call: .
v_call: TRBV5-1
j_call: TRBJ2-1
clone_size: many

cdr3_nt: TGCGCCAGCAGCTTGGTGGCTAGCGGGGCCTCCTACGAGCAGTACTTC
cdr3_aa: CASSLVASGASYEQYF
d_call: TRBD2
v_call: TRBV5-1
j_call: TRBJ2-7
clone_size: few

cdr3_nt: TGTGCCAGCAGCCTTCGACAGGGACAGGGCCGACGCACTGAAGCTTTCTTT
cdr3_aa: CASSLRQGQGRRTEAFF
d_call: TRBD1
v_call: TRBV3-1
j_call: TRBJ1-1
clone_size: few

cdr3_nt: TGCGCCAGCAGCACTAGGACAGATCGGAATGAAAAACTGTTTTTT
cdr3_aa: CASSTRTDRNEKLFF
d_call: .
v_call: TRBV5-1
j_call: TRBJ1-4
clone_size: .

cdr3_nt: TGCGCCAGCAGCTCCCAGGGGGCCTACTCTGGAAACACCATATATTTT
cdr3_aa: CASSSQGAYSGNTIYF
d_call: TRBD1
v_call: TRBV5-1
j_call: TRBJ1-3
clone_size: .

cdr3_nt: TGTGCCAGCAGCCGTGCGGTCTTCTATGGCTACACCTTC
cdr3_aa: CASSRAVFYGYTF
d_call: .
v_call: TRBV11-2
j_call: TRBJ1-2
clone_size: few

cdr3_nt: TGTGCCAGCAGTTCCCTTGGGGCCCGTCGGGACAGGGAAGGGCGCGAGCAGTACTTC
cdr3_aa: CASSSLGARRDREGREQYF
d_call: TRBD1
v_call: TRBV12-3/TRBV12-4
j_call: TRBJ2-7
clone_size: .

cdr3_nt: TGCAGTGCTAGCAGGGGCTTATCGAGCAATCAGCCCCAGCATTTT
cdr3_aa: CSASRGLSSNQPQHF
d_call: .
v_call: TRBV20-1
j_call: TRBJ1-5
clone_size: .

cdr3_nt: TGTGCCAGCAGCCTGGGGGTTAGGGAGACCCAGTACTTC
cdr3_aa: CASSLGVRETQYF
d_call: .
v_call: TRBV7-2
j_call: TRBJ2-5
clone_size: few

cdr3_nt: TGCAGTGCTAGAGATCCCGCCGGGCGAGATACGCAGTATTTT
cdr3_aa: CSARDPAGRDTQYF
d_call: .
v_call: TRBV20-1
j_call: TRBJ2-3
clone_size: .

cdr3_nt: TGCGCCAGCAGCGTGACTAGCGGGGTCACCGGGGAGCTGTTTTTT
cdr3_aa: CASSVTSGVTGELFF
d_call: TRBD2
v_call: TRBV5-1
j_call: TRBJ2-2
clone_size: .

cdr3_nt: TGTGCCTGGAGTGTAGGACTAGCGATCCACGAGCAGTACTTC
cdr3_aa: CAWSVGLAIHEQYF
d_call: TRBD2
v_call: TRBV30
j_call: TRBJ2-7
clone_size: few

cdr3_nt: TGCGCCAGCAGCTTGGAACCTAGCGGGACCTCCTACAATGAGCAGTTCTTC
cdr3_aa: CASSLEPSGTSYNEQFF
d_call: TRBD2
v_call: TRBV5-1
j_call: TRBJ2-1
clone_size: .